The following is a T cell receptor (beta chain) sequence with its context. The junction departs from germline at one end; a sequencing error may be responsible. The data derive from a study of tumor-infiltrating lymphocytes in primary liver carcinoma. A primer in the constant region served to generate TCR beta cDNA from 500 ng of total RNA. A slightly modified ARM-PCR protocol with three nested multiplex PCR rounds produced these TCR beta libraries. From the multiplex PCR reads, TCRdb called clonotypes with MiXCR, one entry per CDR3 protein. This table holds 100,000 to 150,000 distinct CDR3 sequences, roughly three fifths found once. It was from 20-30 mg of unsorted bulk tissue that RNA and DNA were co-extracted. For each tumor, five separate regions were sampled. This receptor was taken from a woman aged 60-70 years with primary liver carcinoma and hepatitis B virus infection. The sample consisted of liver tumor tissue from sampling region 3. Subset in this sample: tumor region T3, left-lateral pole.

Here the CDR3 DNA reads TGTGCCAGCAGCTATCTAGCGGGAGTGAGCACCGGGGGGCTGTTTTTT. It specifies CASSYLAGVSTGGLFF. The rearrangement links TRBV11-2 to TRBJ2-2, with 10 bases fitting TRBD2. The CDR3 has 16 residues. Germline V lookup: CDR1 SGHAT, CDR2 FQNNGV.